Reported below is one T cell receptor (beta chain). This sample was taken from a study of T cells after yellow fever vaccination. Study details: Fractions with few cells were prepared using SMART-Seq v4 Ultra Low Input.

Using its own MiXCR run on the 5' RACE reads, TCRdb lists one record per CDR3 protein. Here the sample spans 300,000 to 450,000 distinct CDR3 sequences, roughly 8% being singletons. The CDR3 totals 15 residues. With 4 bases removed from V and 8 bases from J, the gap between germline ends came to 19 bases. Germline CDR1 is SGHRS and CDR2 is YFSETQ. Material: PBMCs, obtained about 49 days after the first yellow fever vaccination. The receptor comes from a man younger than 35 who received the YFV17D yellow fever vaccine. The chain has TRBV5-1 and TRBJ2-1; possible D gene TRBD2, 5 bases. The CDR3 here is CASSIDPGPRDEQFF. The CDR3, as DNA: TGCGCCAGCAGCATCGACCCTGGTCCGAGGGATGAGCAGTTCTTC.